The 9 T cell receptor beta chains given below trace back to one sample, sequenced in a study of T-cell reconstitution after alpha-beta-depleted transplantation in children (dated by TCRdb to about 2016). The treatment or condition label, as the study defines it: allogeneic hematopoietic cell transplantation with graft depleted of TCRalphabeta T cells and CD19 B cells. The protocol used for the library was PCR. The instrument given in TCRdb is Illumina HiSeq 2500. TCR library preparation used molecular barcoding, with unique molecular identifiers applied to normalize quantification of the TCRbeta repertoire. Starting from the raw public reads, TCRdb applied fastp trimming at Q25, assembled clones with MiXCR and retained in-frame beta chains. Each entry is one CDR3 protein sequence, shown with its most common DNA and genes. For this sample the table gives fewer than 450,000 distinct CDR3 sequences, of which 16% were detected only once. Around 43% of the sample is in the top ten clones.

This material consisted of PBMCs, mostly from graft donor cells, taken 360 days after TCRalphabeta/CD19-depleted stem cell transplant. Receptors originate from a male patient between 2 and 10 years old who had a stem cell transplant for acute lymphoblastic leukemia, so the T cells may come from the graft donor.

This clonotype was observed a few times. The V gene is TRBV3-1, the J gene TRBJ2-3; D is ambiguous. Trimming took off 2 bases at V and 0 bases at J, with 15 bases between the two ends. This CDR3 is built from 17 residues. CDR1 LGHDT and CDR2 YNNKEL come from the germline V gene (reference sequence). Here the CDR3 DNA reads TGTGCCAGCAGCCAAAACCCCCTGGCTGCTAGCACAGATACGCAGTATTTT. As protein: CASSQNPLAASTDTQYF.

This clonotype was found a few times. The chain couples TRBV5-6 to TRBJ2-7, with 7 bases identical to TRBD2. This CDR3 contains 16 residues. The trim removed 0 bases at V and 7 bases at J, leaving 13 bases unmatched. CDR1 and CDR2 from the germline V gene are SGHDT and YYEEEE. This chain's CDR3 is CASSLEVGREITEQYF. CDR3 in DNA: TGTGCCAGCAGCTTGGAAGTAGGGCGGGAGATCACGGAGCAGTACTTC.

The V call is TRBV7-8, the J call TRBJ2-3; D gene uncertain. V was trimmed by 5 bases and J by 9 bases, leaving 15 bases between them. CDR3 length: 13 amino acids. Germline lookup yields CDR1 SGHVS and CDR2 FQNEAQ. CDR3 bases: TGTGCCAGCAGCCCGCGGATTGGGTGGACGCAGTATTTT. Encoded protein: CASSPRIGWTQYF.

The chain joins TRBV4-1 to TRBJ2-1; D call uncertain. The CDR3 runs 14 residues. V was cut by 1 base and J by 4 bases, with 8 bases left in between. Germline CDR1 and CDR2: MGHRA and YSYEKL. DNA of the CDR3: TGCGCCAGCAGCCAAGTTTTTATTTACAATGAGCAGTTCTTC. Translated: CASSQVFIYNEQFF.

The chain links TRBV7-8 to TRBJ2-3; tentative D call: TRBD1 (6 bases). The V and J ends lost 1 base and 6 bases respectively, with 17 bases between them. The germline gives CDR1 SGHVS, CDR2 FQNEAQ. This CDR3 is built from 16 residues. CDR3 residues: CASSLEFGQGSDTQYF. The CDR3 coding sequence is TGTGCCAGCAGCTTAGAGTTCGGGCAGGGGAGCGATACGCAGTATTTT.

J is TRBJ2-3 and V is TRBV9; no firm D call. Germline V gene sequence: CDR1 SGDLS, CDR2 YYNGEE. The CDR3 covers 12 residues. V lost 2 bases, J lost 2 bases, and 3 bases lay in between. The CDR3 coding sequence is TGTGCCAGCAGCGTTTTCACAGATACGCAGTATTTT. Translation gives CASSVFTDTQYF.

J is TRBJ2-1 and V is TRBV6-1, with D possibly matching TRBD1 (6 bases). V dropped 7 bases and J dropped 0 bases, with 13 bases sitting between them. In germline, CDR1 is MNHNS, CDR2 SASEGT. CDR3 length equals 15 residues. CDR3 residues: CASNTGMSSYNEQFF. The CDR3 DNA follows: TGTGCCAGCAATACAGGGATGAGCTCCTACAATGAGCAGTTCTTC.

The chain recombines TRBV20-1 with TRBJ2-2; D is uncertain. The germline gives CDR1 DFQATT, CDR2 SNEGSKA (reference sequence). CDR3 size: 15 residues. V lost 1 base, J lost 6 bases, and 15 bases lay in between. DNA for the CDR3: TGCAGTGCTAGAGTTGGGTCTGACTGGGCCGGGGAGCTGTTTTTT. Translated: CSARVGSDWAGELFF.

This chain joins TRBV30 and TRBJ1-4; D not certain. Trimming left V 3 bases short and J 8 bases short, with 13 bases between. This CDR3 is 13 amino acids long. Per germline, CDR1 GTSNPN and CDR2 SVGIG (reference sequence). The CDR3 nucleotides read TGTGCCTGGAGGATGGCCCCTTGGGAAAAACTGTTTTTT. Its translation: CAWRMAPWEKLFF.